This is a list of T cell receptor beta chains from one sample in a study of T-cell memory formation after mild COVID-19. TCRdb redid the calling of the 5' RACE reads with MiXCR, one entry per CDR3 protein. Here the sample spans 550,000 to 650,000 distinct CDR3 sequences, roughly 17% being singletons. Sequences were obtained from PBMCs or a T cell subset sorted from them (not recorded which). All receptors come from an adult woman who had mild COVID-19 (a few samples of this study predate the infection). Cell type and time point are not known. CDR3s include the opening cysteine and the closing phenylalanine or tryptophan. Each record gives: clone size, V gene, D gene, J gene, CDR3 DNA, CDR3 protein. The D gene is left open where the match is weak. Not every row has a clone size; where given, it reads once, few, many or a size class.

few,TRBV7-2,.,TRBJ2-1,TGTGCCAGCAGCCCTGCAATGCTCTTTGGCCTTGAGCAGTTCTTC,CASSPAMLFGLEQFF
few,TRBV7-9,.,TRBJ1-2,TGTGCCAGCAGCTTAGGGCAGGTCGAACTAAAGGATGGCTACACCTTC,CASSLGQVELKDGYTF
few,TRBV3-1,.,TRBJ1-4,TGTGCCAGCAGCCGTCAGGGGACAACTAATGAAAAACTGTTTTTT,CASSRQGTTNEKLFF
.,TRBV9,.,TRBJ2-2,TGTGCCAGCAGCGTAGCGAACAGGGTCAACACCGGGGAGCTGTTTTTT,CASSVANRVNTGELFF
.,TRBV12-3/TRBV12-4,.,TRBJ1-2,TGTGCCAGCAGTTTTCGAGGGGAACAAGGCGGCTACACCTTC,CASSFRGEQGGYTF
.,TRBV7-9,TRBD2,TRBJ2-3,TGTGCCAGCAGCCCGGGGACTAGCGGGGGCAAAGATACGCAGTATTTT,CASSPGTSGGKDTQYF
few,TRBV7-9,.,TRBJ2-2,TGTGCCAGCAGCTTAGAGTATTTCACCGGGGAGCTGTTTTTT,CASSLEYFTGELFF
.,TRBV6-6,TRBD1,TRBJ2-7,TGTGCCAGCAGTTACCGCCGACAGGGGGGGAACGAGCAGTACTTC,CASSYRRQGGNEQYF
.,TRBV27,.,TRBJ1-2,TGTGCCAGCAGTTTACTCCCCCCCCGCCATGGGTATGGCTACACCTTC,CASSLLPPRHGYGYTF
.,TRBV4-1,.,TRBJ2-1,TGCGCCAGCAGCCAAGACAGGGGCCCATCCTACAATGAGCAGTTCTTC,CASSQDRGPSYNEQFF
many,TRBV6-1,.,TRBJ2-3,TGTGCCAGCAGTGTTCAGGGTAGGGTTAGCACAGATACGCAGTATTTT,CASSVQGRVSTDTQYF
.,TRBV2,TRBD1,TRBJ2-5,TGTGCCAGCACCGACAGGGGGTTTGAGACCCAGTACTTC,CASTDRGFETQYF
.,TRBV5-6,.,TRBJ2-3,TGTGCCAGCAGCCCCTTAATGACAGATACGCAGTATTTT,CASSPLMTDTQYF
few,TRBV12-3/TRBV12-4,.,TRBJ1-2,TGTGCCAGCAGTTTGGGGGCAGTTGACTATGGCTACACCTTC,CASSLGAVDYGYTF
.,TRBV12-3/TRBV12-4,.,TRBJ2-3,TGTGCCAGCACCATACCCGGCGGAGAATTTAGCACAGATACGCAGTATTTT,CASTIPGGEFSTDTQYF
.,TRBV3-1,.,TRBJ1-1,TGTGCCAGCAGCCACGGACGGGAAGAAGCTTTCTTT,CASSHGREEAFF
.,TRBV2,.,TRBJ1-2,TGTGCCAGCAATGGGGCAACTGGCAGGGAAGGCTACACCTTC,CASNGATGREGYTF
.,TRBV20-1,.,TRBJ2-1,TGCAGTGCTGGCCCCCTCCTACAGGGGAGGGATGAGCAGTTCTTC,CSAGPLLQGRDEQFF
few,TRBV6-6,.,TRBJ1-1,TGTGCCAGCAGTTATTCGGAGAACGGAGCTTTCTTT,CASSYSENGAFF
.,TRBV15,.,TRBJ1-1,TGTGCCACCAGCGAACAGCTAAACACTGAAGCTTTCTTT,CATSEQLNTEAFF
few,TRBV7-9,.,TRBJ1-2,TGTGCCAGCAGCTTAGAGGCGGGGGATGGCTACACCTTC,CASSLEAGDGYTF
few,TRBV14,.,TRBJ2-1,TGTGCCAGCAGCCGCCTCTGGGAAGGGGAATACAATGAGCAGTTCTTC,CASSRLWEGEYNEQFF
.,TRBV6-2/TRBV6-3,.,TRBJ1-1,TGTGCCAGCACCCGACCAGGACAGAACACTGAAGCTTTCTTT,CASTRPGQNTEAFF
.,TRBV7-9,.,TRBJ1-1,TGTGCCAGCCAAGGGGGGGAAGCTTTCTTT,CASQGGEAFF
few,TRBV4-3,TRBD2,TRBJ2-7,TGCGCCAGCAGCCTTGGGACTAGCGTTACCTACGAGCAGTACTTC,CASSLGTSVTYEQYF
.,TRBV27,TRBD2,TRBJ2-1,TGTGCCAGCAATGTAGCGGGAGGGAAGTATGAGCAGTTCTTC,CASNVAGGKYEQFF
few,TRBV5-1,.,TRBJ2-7,TGCGCCAGCAGCCACTCCCAAGGGAAGACCTACGAGCAGTACTTC,CASSHSQGKTYEQYF
.,TRBV6-1,.,TRBJ1-5,TGTGCCAGCAGTAGGAACGGGGGCAATCAGCCCCAGCATTTT,CASSRNGGNQPQHF
few,TRBV24-1,TRBD2,TRBJ2-3,TGTGCCACCAGAGGCTCCTGGCGGGGGAGCACAGATACGCAGTATTTT,CATRGSWRGSTDTQYF
many,TRBV27,TRBD1,TRBJ1-1,TGTGCCAGCATCTCGGGACAGGGAAGGGGGCTGACTGAAGCTTTCTTT,CASISGQGRGLTEAFF
few,TRBV12-3/TRBV12-4,.,TRBJ2-1,TGTGCCAGCAGTAGGGCAGGGGGGGGTGAGCAGTTCTTC,CASSRAGGGEQFF
few,TRBV7-8,TRBD1,TRBJ2-5,TGTGCCAGCAGTCCTCGAGGGGGACAGGGGTGGGAGACCCAGTACTTC,CASSPRGGQGWETQYF
few,TRBV18,TRBD1,TRBJ1-1,TGTGCCAGCTCACTCCCGGGACAGGGTGTCAATGAAGCTTTCTTT,CASSLPGQGVNEAFF
.,TRBV24-1,TRBD1,TRBJ1-5,TGTGCCACCAGTGACCGGACAGGGGGCTTTCAGCCCCAGCATTTT,CATSDRTGGFQPQHF
once,TRBV11-2,.,TRBJ2-5,TGTGCCAGCAGCGTACTAGTTCAAGAGACCCAGTACTTC,CASSVLVQETQYF
few,TRBV12-3/TRBV12-4,.,TRBJ1-5,TGTGCCAGCAGTTTAGCCGGGGGCAGGAGACAGCCCCAGCATTTT,CASSLAGGRRQPQHF
few,TRBV20-1,TRBD1,TRBJ1-1,TGCAGTGCTAGGCGTGGGCCTCAGGGGGACACTGAAGCTTTCTTT,CSARRGPQGDTEAFF
.,TRBV20-1,TRBD2,TRBJ2-3,TGCAGTGCTCGGAGCGGGAGGGCAGATACGCAGTATTTT,CSARSGRADTQYF
.,TRBV20-1,TRBD2,TRBJ2-3,TGCAGTGCCCTCCCGAGCGGGAGAGATACGCAGTATTTT,CSALPSGRDTQYF
.,TRBV7-2,.,TRBJ2-1,TGTGCCAGCAGCTCTGGACGAAACAATGAGCAGTTCTTC,CASSSGRNNEQFF
few,TRBV7-8,TRBD2,TRBJ2-2,TGTGCCAGCAGCTTAGGTCCTAGCGGGAACACCGGGGAGCTGTTTTTT,CASSLGPSGNTGELFF
.,TRBV6-2/TRBV6-3,.,TRBJ2-4,TGTGCCAGCAGTAGGGCGGTACTAGCCAAAAACATTCAGTACTTC,CASSRAVLAKNIQYF
many,TRBV5-1,TRBD1,TRBJ2-1,TGCGCCAGCAGTTTAGGGACAGGGGCCTACAATGAGCAGTTCTTC,CASSLGTGAYNEQFF
.,TRBV18,.,TRBJ1-3,TGTGCCAGCTCACAAGTCTCTGGAAACACCATATATTTT,CASSQVSGNTIYF